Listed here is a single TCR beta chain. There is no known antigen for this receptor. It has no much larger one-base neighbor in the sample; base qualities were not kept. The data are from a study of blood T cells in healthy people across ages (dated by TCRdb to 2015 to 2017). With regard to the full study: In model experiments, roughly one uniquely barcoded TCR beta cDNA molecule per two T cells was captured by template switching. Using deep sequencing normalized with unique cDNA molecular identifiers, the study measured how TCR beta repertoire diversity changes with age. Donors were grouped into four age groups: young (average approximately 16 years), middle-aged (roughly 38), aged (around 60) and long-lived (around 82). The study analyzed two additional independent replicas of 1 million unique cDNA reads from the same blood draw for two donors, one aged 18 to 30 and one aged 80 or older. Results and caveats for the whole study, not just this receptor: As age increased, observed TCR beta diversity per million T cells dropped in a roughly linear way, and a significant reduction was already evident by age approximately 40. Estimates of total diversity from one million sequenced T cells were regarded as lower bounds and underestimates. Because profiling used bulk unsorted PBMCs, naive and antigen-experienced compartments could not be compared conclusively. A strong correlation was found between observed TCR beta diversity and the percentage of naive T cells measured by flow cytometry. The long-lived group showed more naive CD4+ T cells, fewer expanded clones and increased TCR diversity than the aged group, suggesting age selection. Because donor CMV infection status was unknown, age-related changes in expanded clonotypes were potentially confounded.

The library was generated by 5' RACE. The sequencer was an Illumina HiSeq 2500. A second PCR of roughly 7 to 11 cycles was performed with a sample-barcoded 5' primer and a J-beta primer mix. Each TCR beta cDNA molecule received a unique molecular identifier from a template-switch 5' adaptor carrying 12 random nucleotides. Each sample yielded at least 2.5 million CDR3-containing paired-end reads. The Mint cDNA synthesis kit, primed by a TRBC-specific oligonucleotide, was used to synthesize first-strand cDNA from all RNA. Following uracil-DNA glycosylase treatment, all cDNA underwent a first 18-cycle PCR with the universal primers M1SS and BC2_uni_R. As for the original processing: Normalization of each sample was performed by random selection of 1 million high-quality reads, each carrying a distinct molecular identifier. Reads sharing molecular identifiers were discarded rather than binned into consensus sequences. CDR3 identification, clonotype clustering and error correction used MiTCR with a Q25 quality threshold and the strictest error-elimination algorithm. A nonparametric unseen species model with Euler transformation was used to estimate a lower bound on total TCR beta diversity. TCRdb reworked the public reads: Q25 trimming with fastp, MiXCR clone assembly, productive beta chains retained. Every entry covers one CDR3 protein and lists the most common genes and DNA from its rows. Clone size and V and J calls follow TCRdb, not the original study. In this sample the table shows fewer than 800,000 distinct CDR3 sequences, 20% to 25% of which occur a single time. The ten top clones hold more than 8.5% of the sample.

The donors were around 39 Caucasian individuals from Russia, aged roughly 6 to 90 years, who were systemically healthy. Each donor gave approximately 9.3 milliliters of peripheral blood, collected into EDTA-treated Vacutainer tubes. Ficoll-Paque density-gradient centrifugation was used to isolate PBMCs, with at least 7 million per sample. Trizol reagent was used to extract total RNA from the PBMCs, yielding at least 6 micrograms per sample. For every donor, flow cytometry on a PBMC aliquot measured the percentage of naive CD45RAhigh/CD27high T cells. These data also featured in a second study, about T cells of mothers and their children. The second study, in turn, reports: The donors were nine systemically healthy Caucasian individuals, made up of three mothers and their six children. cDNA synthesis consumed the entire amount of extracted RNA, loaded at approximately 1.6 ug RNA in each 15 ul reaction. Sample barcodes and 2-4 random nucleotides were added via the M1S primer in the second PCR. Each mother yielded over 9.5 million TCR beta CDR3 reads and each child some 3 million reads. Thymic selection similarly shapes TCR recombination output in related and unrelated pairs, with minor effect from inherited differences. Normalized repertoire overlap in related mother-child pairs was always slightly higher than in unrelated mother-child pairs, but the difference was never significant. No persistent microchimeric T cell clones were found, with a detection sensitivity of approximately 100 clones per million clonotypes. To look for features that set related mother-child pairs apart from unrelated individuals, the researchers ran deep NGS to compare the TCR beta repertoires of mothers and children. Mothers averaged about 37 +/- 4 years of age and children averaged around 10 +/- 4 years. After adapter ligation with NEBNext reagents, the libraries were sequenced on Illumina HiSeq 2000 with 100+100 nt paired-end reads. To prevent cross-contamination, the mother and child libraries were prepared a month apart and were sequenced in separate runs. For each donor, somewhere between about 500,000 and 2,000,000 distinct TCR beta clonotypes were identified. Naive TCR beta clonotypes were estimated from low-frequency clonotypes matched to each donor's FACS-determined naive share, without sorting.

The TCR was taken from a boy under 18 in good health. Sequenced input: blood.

The sequenced DNA is TGTGCCAGCAGCCGCGGACCGAACCTAGGCAGTGCCACCATATATTTT. The encoded protein is CASSRGPNLGSATIYF. The sequence is built from TRBV7-6 and TRBJ1-3; the D gene is not confidently resolved. CDR3 length: 16 amino acids, cysteine to phenylalanine. Only CDR3 DNA is held: 48 bases, read in frame from base 1. Between the V and J ends, shortened by 5 bases and 9 bases respectively, the junction contains 23 bases. The germline V gene provides CDR1 SGHVS and CDR2 FNYEAQ. With all but the CDR3 taken from the reference TRBV7-6 and TRBJ1-3 genes, the full variable domain is: GAGVSQSPRYKVTKRGQDVALRCDPISGHVSLYWYRQALGQGPEFLTYFNYEAQQDKSGLPNDRFSAERPEGSISTLTIQRTEQRDSAMYRCASSRGPNLGSATIYFGEGSWLTVV.